Following are 11 T cell receptor beta chains from one sample sequenced in a study of T cells in Graves' hyperthyroidism and ophthalmopathy. Template material for amplifying TCR beta CDR3 regions consisted of RNA transcripts. The primer set for the first-round RT-PCR of the TCR CDR3 was HTBI. MiXCR, run by TCRdb on the multiplex PCR reads, gives a single entry per CDR3 protein. The table has some 350,000 distinct CDR3 sequences, 20% to 25% seen once. The sample was blood. The receptors originated from a man in his fifties with Graves' hyperthyroidism.

This clonotype has just a few counts. The chain couples TRBV30 to TRBJ2-1; the match to TRBD2 covers 8 bases. This CDR3 has 15 residues. Trimming cost V 0 bases and J 4 bases; bases outside gene matches: 5. Germline V CDR1 and CDR2: GTSNPN, SVGIG (reference sequence). In DNA, the CDR3 is TGTGCCTGGAGTGTGGGGAGCGGGGGTTACAATGAGCAGTTCTTC. Translating it yields CAWSVGSGGYNEQFF.

In this sample, this clonotype turned up a few times. The junction does not match germline at one end; this may be a read error. The rearrangement uses TRBV29-1 and TRBJ2-3, with 8 bases that match TRBD1. The CDR3 length is 14 residues. The V gene's germline CDR1 is SQVTM and CDR2 ANQGSEA. CDR3 DNA: TGCAGCGCCCGACAGGGGCCGGGCACCGATACGCAGTATTTT. Its translation: CSARQGPGTDTQYF.

This clonotype was counted a few times. This chain uses TRBV11-3 with TRBJ2-5; D not certain. Trimming cost V 5 bases and J 4 bases, with 20 bases left between them. Germline V gene data show CDR1 as SGHNT and CDR2 as YENEEA. CDR3 length: 16 residues. In DNA, the CDR3 is TGTGCCAGCAGCCGAGGAACTATTTTAGAGATAGAGACCCAGTACTTC. Its translation: CASSRGTILEIETQYF.

The V and J genes are TRBV13 and TRBJ2-2; a weak D match, TRBD2 (5 bases). This CDR3 is 16 amino acids long. Germline V CDR1 and CDR2: PRHDT, FYEKMQ (reference sequence). Deletions cut 4 bases from V and 0 bases from J, with 12 bases between. The CDR3 region has the DNA TGTGCCAGCAGCTCCGAGCGGACGACGAACACCGGGGAGCTGTTTTTT. Translating gives CASSSERTTNTGELFF.

This clonotype was found many times. This chain links TRBV28 with TRBJ2-7; 7 bases line up with TRBD2. This CDR3 is 11 amino acids long. Germline V lookup: CDR1 MDHEN, CDR2 SYDVKM. The CDR3 sequence is CASAGSYEQYF. In DNA form, the CDR3 reads TGTGCGTCAGCGGGGTCCTACGAGCAGTACTTC.

The chain recombines TRBV5-6 with TRBJ1-2; D gene uncertain. Trimming cost V 4 bases and J 8 bases, with 15 bases left between them. This CDR3 comprises 13 residues. The germline gives CDR1 SGHDT, CDR2 YYEEEE. As DNA, the CDR3 is TGTGCCAGCAGCGAGAGTGAGGCGAGAGGCTACACCTTC. Translation gives CASSESEARGYTF. Filled out from reference TRBV5-6 and TRBJ1-2, the complete variable domain reads DAGVTQSPTHLIKTRGQQVTLRCSPKSGHDTVSWYQQALGQGPQFIFQYYEEEERQRGNFPDRFSGHQFPNYSSELNVNALLLGDSALYLCASSESEARGYTFGSGTRLTVV.

This clonotype came up a few times. The chain has TRBV29-1 and TRBJ2-7; D tentatively fits TRBD1 or TRBD2 (5 bases each). CDR1 is SQVTM, CDR2 ANQGSEA, per germline. V lost 4 bases, J lost 5 bases, and 9 bases lay in between. This CDR3 region has 11 residues. CDR3 in amino acids: CSVGWGHEQYF. CDR3 sequence (DNA): TGCAGCGTTGGATGGGGACACGAGCAGTACTTC.

A word on this clonotype: A read error may explain this, as a much larger clone is one base away. The conserved final phenylalanine or tryptophan is absent from the CDR3, which likely points to a read error. The V call is TRBV27, the J call TRBJ2-3; 12 positions match TRBD2. The CDR3 totals 17 residues. Losses at the gene ends were 5 bases for V and 5 bases for J; bases not matched to a gene: 11. CDR1 MNHEY and CDR2 SMNVEV come from the germline V gene (reference sequence). The CDR3 here is CASSILAGGNGRDTQYL. In nucleotides, the CDR3 is TGTGCCAGCAGTATACTAGCGGGAGGTAACGGGCGAGATACGCAGTATCTT.

This clonotype was picked up a small number of times. The V call is TRBV7-9, the J call TRBJ2-7, with 9 positions matching TRBD1. CDR1 is SEHNR, CDR2 FQNEAQ, per germline (reference sequence). V was clipped by 5 bases and J by 4 bases; unmatched bases: 12. CDR3 size: 16 residues. In DNA, the CDR3 is TGTGCCAGCAGCCATGGCCGGGACAGGGTCGGGTACGAGCAGTACTTC. Its translation: CASSHGRDRVGYEQYF.

This clonotype was detected only a few times. CDR3 region: CAITPGKGETQYF. As DNA, the CDR3 is TGTGCCATCACCCCGGGAAAAGGAGAGACCCAGTACTTC. The rearrangement links TRBV10-3 to TRBJ2-5; possible D gene TRBD2, 5 bases. CDR1 and CDR2 from the germline V gene are ENHRY and SYGVKD. The germline V and J ends were trimmed by 7 bases and 4 bases, with 13 bases remaining between them. The CDR3 has 13 amino acids.

This clonotype showed up many times. The chain recombines TRBV5-1 with TRBJ2-7; TRBD1 agrees at 8 bases. CDR1 and CDR2 (germline): SGHRS, YFSETQ. This CDR3 is built from 14 residues. The V segment lost 0 bases and the J segment 3 bases; nucleotides outside the gene matches: 2. CDR3 bases: TGCGCCAGCAGCTTGGACAGGGGGAACTACGAGCAGTACTTC. This sequence encodes CASSLDRGNYEQYF. Supplemented by reference TRBV5-1 and TRBJ2-7, the full variable domain reads KAGVTQTPRYLIKTRGQQVTLSCSPISGHRSVSWYQQTPGQGLQFLFEYFSETQRNKGNFPGRFSGRQFSNSRSEMNVSTLELGDSALYLCASSLDRGNYEQYFGPGTRLTVT.